This T cell receptor beta chain was retrieved from a study of cytomegalovirus exposure and HLA in healthy donors. Whole-study findings and limits: With high specificity and sensitivity, the classifier reportedly diagnosed cytomegalovirus status. Cytomegalovirus association was assigned to more than 150 TCR beta chains.

Libraries were prepared by immunoSEQ multiplex PCR; TCRdb keeps only in-frame clonotypes and omits some of them. The sample carries about 120,000 clones, 70% to 90% recorded once. The CDR3 extends over 13 amino acids. The V gene's germline CDR1 is GTSNPN and CDR2 SVGIG (reference sequence). V was clipped by 8 bases and J by 7 bases; unmatched bases: 8. On this clone: Its cognate antigen is unknown.

This TCR came from a young man in good health and CMV-seronegative. This rearrangement joins TRBV30 to TRBJ1-6; 7 bases are a match to TRBD1. Sequenced sample: PBMCs. The CDR3 DNA reads as TGTGCCGCTTCCGGGACAGCGAATTCACCCCTCCACTTT. Translating it yields CAASGTANSPLHF.